Presented here are 10 T cell receptor beta chains from one specimen sequenced in a study of blood T cell repertoires in COVID-19. Using immunoSEQ multiplex PCR, the repertoire was profiled, and TCRdb retains in-frame clones only, with some absent. The repertoire holds 330,000 or so clones, with about 87% as singletons. The sequenced sample was PBMCs or T cells enriched from blood (not recorded which). Receptor source: a man aged 35-49 years in a cohort exposed to, infected with or recovered from COVID-19 (not recorded which).

This chain joins TRBV28 and TRBJ2-7; 11 nucleotides agree with TRBD2. The length of the CDR3 is 15 residues. Germline CDR1 reads MDHEN; CDR2 reads SYDVKM. With V trimmed by 7 bases and J by 4 bases, 9 bases remained unmatched. The DNA of the CDR3 is TGTGCCAGCACTAGTTTTAGCGGGAGGGATTACGAGCAGTACTTC. It codes for CASTSFSGRDYEQYF. The full variable domain, rest sourced from reference TRBV28 and TRBJ2-7, is DVKVTQSSRYLVKRTGEKVFLECVQDMDHENMFWYRQDPGLGLRLIYFSYDVKMKEKGDIPEGYSVSREKKERFSLILESASTNQTSMYLCASTSFSGRDYEQYFGPGTRLTVT.

The rearrangement joins TRBV3-1 (or the pseudogene TRBV3-2) to TRBJ2-1; 11 bases are shared with TRBD2. V lost 3 bases to trimming and J lost 4 bases; unmatched junction nucleotides: 2. Germline values: CDR1 LGHDT, CDR2 YNNKEL (reference sequence). The CDR3 contains 15 residues. The CDR3 reads CASSHIAGGYNEQFF. The CDR3 DNA sequence: TGTGCCAGCAGCCATATAGCGGGAGGGTACAATGAGCAGTTCTTC.

A word on this clone: The same CDR3 arises from other DNA sequences in this sample as well. The chain combines TRBV3-1 (or the pseudogene TRBV3-2) with TRBJ1-1, with 7 nucleotides matching TRBD1. The junction had 5 bases not matched to a gene; V was cut back by 5 bases and J by 2 bases. Germline CDR1 is LGHDT and CDR2 is YNNKEL (reference sequence). This CDR3 is built from 14 residues. The CDR3 loop reads CASSARDRNTEAFF. The CDR3 DNA is TGTGCCAGCAGCGCCCGGGACAGAAACACTGAAGCTTTCTTT.

The rearrangement links TRBV11-2 to TRBJ2-4, with 15 bases matching TRBD2. Per the germline V gene, CDR1 is SGHAT and CDR2 is FQNNGV. This CDR3 is 18 amino acids long. Germline trimming cut 5 bases from V and 0 bases from J; bases unmatched to any gene: 5. As DNA, the CDR3 is TGTGCCAGCAGCCGGACTAGCGGGAGGGGACTAGCCAAAAACATTCAGTACTTC. This encodes CASSRTSGRGLAKNIQYF.

The chain links TRBV21-1 to TRBJ2-7; no DNA check was done on the table's D call, TRBD2. TRBV21-1 is a pseudogene segment. There are 15 residues in the CDR3. Here the CDR3 DNA reads TGTGCCAGCAGGAGTAGCGGTATTAGGAGAAACGAGCAGTACTTC. The encoded protein is CASRSSGIRRNEQYF.

This rearrangement joins TRBV5-1 to TRBJ1-3; 7 nucleotides line up with TRBD1. The CDR3 is 17 amino acids. The V gene end was trimmed by 4 bases and the J gene end by 4 bases; junction bases not matched to a gene: 14. CDR1 is SGHRS, CDR2 YFSETQ, per germline. The CDR3 bases are TGCGCCAGCAGCGTGGGACAGCAAACAAGCGCAGGAAACACCATATATTTT. Its translation: CASSVGQQTSAGNTIYF.

V and J are TRBV18 and TRBJ1-5; 11 bases align to TRBD1. This CDR3 is built from 16 residues. V gave up 4 bases and J gave up 6 bases; unmatched junction bases: 8. Germline V gives CDR1 KGHSH, CDR2 LQKENI. The CDR3 loop reads CASSLSPGQGGQPQHF. As DNA, the CDR3 is TGTGCCAGCTCACTATCGCCGGGACAGGGGGGTCAGCCCCAGCATTTT.

This clone has more than one count but fewer than ten. The chain employs TRBV5-6 and TRBJ1-2; 11 bases line up with TRBD1. With V trimmed by 5 bases and J by 6 bases, 9 bases remained unmatched. The CDR3 extends over 15 amino acids. Per the germline V gene, CDR1 is SGHDT and CDR2 is YYEEEE. The DNA of the CDR3 is TGTGCCAGCAGGGGACTGGACAGGGGGCTTGATGGCTACACCTTC. It codes for CASRGLDRGLDGYTF.

The genes are TRBV19 and TRBJ2-1; 10 positions agree with TRBD2. V dropped 10 bases and J dropped 2; count of bases not matched to a gene: 14. Germline V CDR1 and CDR2: LNHDA, SQIVND (reference sequence). There are 17 residues in the CDR3. The CDR3 sequence: CATIEASGSGPYNEQFF. CDR3 sequence (DNA): TGTGCCACCATTGAGGCTAGCGGGAGTGGCCCCTACAATGAGCAGTTCTTC.

The chain recombines TRBV18 with TRBJ1-1; D gene ambiguous. From germline, CDR1 is KGHSH and CDR2 LQKENI. V gave up 4 bases and J gave up 1 base, with 10 bases separating them. The CDR3 extends over 14 amino acids. This chain's CDR3 is CASSLKGENTEAFF. CDR3 DNA sequence: TGTGCCAGCTCACTTAAGGGAGAGAACACTGAAGCTTTCTTT.